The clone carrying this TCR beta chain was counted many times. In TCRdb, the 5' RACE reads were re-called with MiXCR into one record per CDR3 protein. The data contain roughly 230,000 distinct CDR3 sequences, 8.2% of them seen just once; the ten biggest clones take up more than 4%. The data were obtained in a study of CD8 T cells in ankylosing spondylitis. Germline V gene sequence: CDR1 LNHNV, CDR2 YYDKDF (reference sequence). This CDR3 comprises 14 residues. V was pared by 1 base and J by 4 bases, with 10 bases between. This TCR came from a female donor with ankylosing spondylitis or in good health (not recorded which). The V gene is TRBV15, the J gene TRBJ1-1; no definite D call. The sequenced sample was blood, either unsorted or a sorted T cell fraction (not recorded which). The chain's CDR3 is CATSRAGSPTEAFF. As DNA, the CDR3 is TGTGCCACCAGCAGAGCGGGGAGCCCCACTGAAGCTTTCTTT.